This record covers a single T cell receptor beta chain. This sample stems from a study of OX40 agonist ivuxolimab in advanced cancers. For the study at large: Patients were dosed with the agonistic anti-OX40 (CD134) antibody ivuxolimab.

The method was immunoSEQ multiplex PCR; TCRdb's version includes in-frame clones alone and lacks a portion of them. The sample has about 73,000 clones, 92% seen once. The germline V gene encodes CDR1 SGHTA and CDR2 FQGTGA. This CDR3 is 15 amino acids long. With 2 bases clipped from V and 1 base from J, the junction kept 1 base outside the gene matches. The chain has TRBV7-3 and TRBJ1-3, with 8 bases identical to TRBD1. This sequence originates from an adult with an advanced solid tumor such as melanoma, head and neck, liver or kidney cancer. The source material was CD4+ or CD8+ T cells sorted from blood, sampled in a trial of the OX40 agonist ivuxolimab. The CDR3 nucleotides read TGTGCCAGCAGCTTAGACAGGGGATCTGGAAACACCATATATTTT. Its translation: CASSLDRGSGNTIYF.